The rows below give T cell receptor beta chains drawn from one sample of a study of CD8+CD57+ T cells in acquired aplastic anemia. Each CDR3 protein gets one entry after TCRdb re-called the reads with MiXCR. Of 150,000 to 200,000 distinct CDR3 sequences in the sample, 70% to 75% were seen once. What was sequenced was sorted CD4+, CD8+, or CD8+CD57+ T cells (not recorded which) from PBMCs. Every receptor here comes from a human donor with aplastic anemia. Both conserved end residues are part of each CDR3. Each record gives: CDR3 DNA, CDR3 protein, V gene, J gene, clone size, D gene. A D gene is named only where the DNA matches it firmly. Size tells how often a clone was seen (once, few, many) or the class of an expanded clone, and some rows leave it out.

CDR3 DNA: TGCGCTAGCAGTGACAAGGTCTCTGGGGCCAACGTCCTGACTTTC
CDR3 protein: CASSDKVSGANVLTF
V gene: TRBV10-2
J gene: TRBJ2-6
clone size: .
D gene: .

CDR3 DNA: TGTGCCACCATGCAGCTGATCACAGAGACCCAGTACTTC
CDR3 protein: CATMQLITETQYF
V gene: TRBV28
J gene: TRBJ2-5
clone size: many
D gene: .

CDR3 DNA: TGCAGTGTCCCGCGTGAATACCTCCGCAATGAGCAGTTCTTC
CDR3 protein: CSVPREYLRNEQFF
V gene: TRBV20-1
J gene: TRBJ2-1
clone size: .
D gene: .

CDR3 DNA: TGTGCCAGCAGCGGAAGCGGGACTCCCCGACCGGAGGCCCAGTACTTC
CDR3 protein: CASSGSGTPRPEAQYF
V gene: TRBV5-5
J gene: TRBJ2-5
clone size: once
D gene: TRBD2

CDR3 DNA: TGCAGTGCTAGGGTAGCGGGAGTCTGGACCCAGTACTTC
CDR3 protein: CSARVAGVWTQYF
V gene: TRBV20-1
J gene: TRBJ2-5
clone size: .
D gene: TRBD2

CDR3 DNA: TGTGCCAGTAGTACCGGGACTAGCGGCTACAATGAGCAGTTCTTC
CDR3 protein: CASSTGTSGYNEQFF
V gene: TRBV19
J gene: TRBJ2-1
clone size: few
D gene: TRBD2

CDR3 DNA: TGTGCCAGCAGTGAATCAGGGGTCCCCAATGAGCAGTTCTTC
CDR3 protein: CASSESGVPNEQFF
V gene: TRBV25-1
J gene: TRBJ2-1
clone size: .
D gene: .

CDR3 DNA: TGTGCCAGCAGCTTGGTAGGCGGGCCCTATGGCTACACCTTC
CDR3 protein: CASSLVGGPYGYTF
V gene: TRBV5-5
J gene: TRBJ1-2
clone size: many
D gene: .

CDR3 DNA: TGCGCCAGCAGCCAAGATCGCCAAGGGTCTGGGGCCAACGTCCTGACTTTC
CDR3 protein: CASSQDRQGSGANVLTF
V gene: TRBV4-3
J gene: TRBJ2-6
clone size: .
D gene: .

CDR3 DNA: TGCGCCAGCAGTGCGAATGAGCAGTTCTTC
CDR3 protein: CASSANEQFF
V gene: TRBV10-2
J gene: TRBJ2-1
clone size: .
D gene: .

CDR3 DNA: TGTGCCAGCAGCTTAGGACTAGGTGAGCAGTTCTTC
CDR3 protein: CASSLGLGEQFF
V gene: TRBV7-2
J gene: TRBJ2-1
clone size: once
D gene: .

CDR3 DNA: TGCAGTGCTCAGCCCGAGGGGACCACTGGAGCTTTCTTT
CDR3 protein: CSAQPEGTTGAFF
V gene: TRBV20-1
J gene: TRBJ1-1
clone size: .
D gene: .

CDR3 DNA: TGCGCCAGCAGCTTGGCCCAGGAAGATACGCAGTATTTT
CDR3 protein: CASSLAQEDTQYF
V gene: TRBV5-1
J gene: TRBJ2-3
clone size: few
D gene: .